This entry describes one TCR beta chain. V was clipped by 3 bases and J by 5 bases; unmatched bases: 5. The CDR3 has 15 residues. CDR1 is KGHSH and CDR2 is LQKENI in the germline V gene. The entry originates in a study of sequential checkpoint blockade in melanoma. Treatment reported: randomized to nivolumab then ipilimumab (arm A) or the reverse (arm B). TCRdb's table, derived via immunoSEQ multiplex PCR, lists solely in-frame clones and lacks some. The repertoire consists of roughly 5,000 clones, with about a fifth occurring once and the leading ten covering about a sixth. This sequence originates from a human donor with melanoma. The gene calls are TRBV18 and TRBJ1-5, with TRBD1 matching 9 bases. Sample: tumor tissue (inferred from file names), taken from a patient given nivolumab and ipilimumab in sequence. CDR3 DNA sequence: TGTGCCAGCTCACCGGCAACAGGGGGCGATCAGCCCCAGCATTTT. It codes for CASSPATGGDQPQHF. The full variable domain, with the rest looked up from reference TRBV18 and TRBJ1-5, is NAGVMQNPRHLVRRRGQEARLRCSPMKGHSHVYWYRQLPEEGLKFMVYLQKENIIDESGMPKERFSAEFPKEGPSILRIQQVVRGDSAAYFCASSPATGGDQPQHFGDGTRLSIL.